These T cell receptor beta chains were read from a single sample in a study of OX40 agonist ivuxolimab in advanced cancers. Clones were read by immunoSEQ multiplex PCR, and TCRdb kept only the in-frame ones, dropping some. The repertoire holds about 15,000 clones, with about 80% as singletons. The specimen was CD4+ or CD8+ T cells sorted from blood, collected in a trial of the OX40 agonist ivuxolimab. Receptors originate from an adult with an advanced solid tumor such as melanoma, head and neck, liver or kidney cancer. Each CDR3 is given with its conserved first and last residue. The order of the fields is clone size, J gene, V gene, D gene, CDR3 DNA, CDR3 protein. D genes are given only for firm matches. For some rows the clone size is stated as once, few or many, or as a class when expanded; others skip it.

clone size: NA
J gene: TRBJ1-2
V gene: TRBV4-3
D gene: NA
CDR3 DNA: TGCGCCAGCAGCCAAGACAGAACAAACTATGGCTACACCTTC
CDR3 protein: CASSQDRTNYGYTF

clone size: once
J gene: TRBJ2-1
V gene: TRBV6-4
D gene: NA
CDR3 DNA: TGTGCCAGCAGTGTTAAGTTTTTCGGGGGGCCGGGAAATGAGCAGTTCTTC
CDR3 protein: CASSVKFFGGPGNEQFF

clone size: NA
J gene: TRBJ2-1
V gene: TRBV2
D gene: TRBD2
CDR3 DNA: TGTGCCAGCGGGGGACTATCCTCCTACAATGAGCAGTTCTTC
CDR3 protein: CASGGLSSYNEQFF

clone size: NA
J gene: TRBJ2-1
V gene: TRBV7-9
D gene: NA
CDR3 DNA: TGTGCCAGCAGCTTAGCCAGGGACCAGAGCTCCTACAATGAGCAGTTCTTC
CDR3 protein: CASSLARDQSSYNEQFF

clone size: NA
J gene: TRBJ2-5
V gene: TRBV28
D gene: NA
CDR3 DNA: TGTGCCAGCAGTTTCCTACGGACGTTAGGGCAAGAGACCCAGTACTTC
CDR3 protein: CASSFLRTLGQETQYF

clone size: NA
J gene: TRBJ1-1
V gene: TRBV29-1
D gene: NA
CDR3 DNA: TGCAGCGTTGAAGGAACAGAGATAGGAGAGATAAGCTTCTTCTTT
CDR3 protein: CSVEGTEIGEISFFF

clone size: NA
J gene: TRBJ2-1
V gene: TRBV19
D gene: TRBD2
CDR3 DNA: TGTGCCAGTAGCCAGACTAGCGGGAGATACAATGAGCAGTTCTTC
CDR3 protein: CASSQTSGRYNEQFF

clone size: NA
J gene: TRBJ2-5
V gene: TRBV5-6
D gene: NA
CDR3 DNA: TGTGCCAGCAGCTTAGGGCAGATTCAAGAGACCCAGTACTTC
CDR3 protein: CASSLGQIQETQYF

clone size: NA
J gene: TRBJ2-3
V gene: TRBV7-6
D gene: TRBD2
CDR3 DNA: TGTGCCAGCAGCTCAGCGGGAGGTACAGATACGCAGTATTTT
CDR3 protein: CASSSAGGTDTQYF

clone size: once
J gene: TRBJ1-5
V gene: TRBV11-2
D gene: TRBD1
CDR3 DNA: TGTGCCAGCAGCTCGCCCCAAGGGGGCAGTCAGCCCCAGCATTTT
CDR3 protein: CASSSPQGGSQPQHF

clone size: NA
J gene: TRBJ2-3
V gene: TRBV6-4
D gene: NA
CDR3 DNA: TGTGCCAGCAGTGAGTCCGGGGGTTCAGGAGATACGCAGTATTTT
CDR3 protein: CASSESGGSGDTQYF

clone size: NA
J gene: TRBJ2-1
V gene: TRBV5-6
D gene: NA
CDR3 DNA: TGTGCCAGCAGCTTGTCGGGGGGCGTTGAGCAGTTCTTC
CDR3 protein: CASSLSGGVEQFF

clone size: NA
J gene: TRBJ2-7
V gene: TRBV15
D gene: TRBD2
CDR3 DNA: TGTGCCACCAGGGGGTTTGGGGAGACTAGCGGGAACTACGAGCAGTACTTC
CDR3 protein: CATRGFGETSGNYEQYF

clone size: NA
J gene: TRBJ2-2
V gene: TRBV2
D gene: NA
CDR3 DNA: TGTGCCAGCAGACTGAAACCTTTGAACACCGGGGAGCTGTTTTTT
CDR3 protein: CASRLKPLNTGELFF

clone size: NA
J gene: TRBJ2-3
V gene: TRBV7-8
D gene: TRBD1
CDR3 DNA: TGTGCCAGCAGCTTAAACAGGGGTCCCACAGATACGCAGTATTTT
CDR3 protein: CASSLNRGPTDTQYF

clone size: once
J gene: TRBJ2-1
V gene: TRBV6-5
D gene: NA
CDR3 DNA: TGTGCCAGCAGTTACTCCCCCCTCAACGACAATGAGCAGTTCTTC
CDR3 protein: CASSYSPLNDNEQFF

clone size: NA
J gene: TRBJ2-1
V gene: TRBV30
D gene: NA
CDR3 DNA: TGTGCCTGGAGCCTGGGACGAGCAAATGAGCAGTTCTTC
CDR3 protein: CAWSLGRANEQFF

clone size: NA
J gene: TRBJ2-3
V gene: TRBV5-1
D gene: NA
CDR3 DNA: TGCGCCAGCAGCCAGGCACAGTTTCGCACAGATACGCAGTATTTT
CDR3 protein: CASSQAQFRTDTQYF

clone size: NA
J gene: TRBJ1-1
V gene: TRBV15
D gene: NA
CDR3 DNA: TGTGCCACCAGCAGAGAAAAGGTCCCTCCGCAGGGTGAAGCTTTCTTT
CDR3 protein: CATSREKVPPQGEAFF

clone size: NA
J gene: TRBJ2-5
V gene: TRBV29-1
D gene: TRBD2
CDR3 DNA: TGCAGCGTTGAAAATCCAACGGGAGGGTCCCAGTACTTC
CDR3 protein: CSVENPTGGSQYF

clone size: NA
J gene: TRBJ1-5
V gene: TRBV7-9
D gene: TRBD1
CDR3 DNA: TGTGCCAGCAGCTTAGCGCTGGGGGACAGAGGGAATCAGCCCCAGCATTTT
CDR3 protein: CASSLALGDRGNQPQHF

clone size: few
J gene: TRBJ1-5
V gene: TRBV11-1
D gene: NA
CDR3 DNA: TGTGCCAGCAGCTTAACCGACCATCAGCCCCAGCATTTT
CDR3 protein: CASSLTDHQPQHF

clone size: NA
J gene: TRBJ2-1
V gene: TRBV9
D gene: NA
CDR3 DNA: TGTGCCAGCAGCGTAGAGGGGGAGAGCTCCTACAATGAGCAGTTCTTC
CDR3 protein: CASSVEGESSYNEQFF

clone size: once
J gene: TRBJ2-7
V gene: TRBV9
D gene: NA
CDR3 DNA: TGTGCCAGCAGCTCCTCAGGACAGCCCTACGAGCAGTACTTC
CDR3 protein: CASSSSGQPYEQYF

clone size: NA
J gene: TRBJ1-2
V gene: TRBV7-8
D gene: NA
CDR3 DNA: TGTGCCAGCAGCTTTGGACGGATCTATGGCTACACCTTC
CDR3 protein: CASSFGRIYGYTF

clone size: NA
J gene: TRBJ2-2
V gene: TRBV29-1
D gene: TRBD2
CDR3 DNA: TGCAGCGTTGTCGGGACTAGCGCGTCGAACACCGGGGAGCTGTTTTTT
CDR3 protein: CSVVGTSASNTGELFF

clone size: once
J gene: TRBJ1-4
V gene: TRBV7-6
D gene: NA
CDR3 DNA: TGTGCCAGCAGCTTAGCGCCATTTAGTCTGAGTACGGTTAATGAAAAACTGTTTTTT
CDR3 protein: CASSLAPFSLSTVNEKLFF

clone size: once
J gene: TRBJ2-3
V gene: TRBV6-4
D gene: NA
CDR3 DNA: TGTGCCAGCAGTCCCGCCCTACTAGCCGATACGCAGTATTTT
CDR3 protein: CASSPALLADTQYF

clone size: NA
J gene: TRBJ2-1
V gene: TRBV11-1
D gene: TRBD2
CDR3 DNA: TGTGCCAGCACTAAACTAGCGGGAGGCCATGGTGAGCAGTTCTTC
CDR3 protein: CASTKLAGGHGEQFF

clone size: NA
J gene: TRBJ2-7
V gene: TRBV12-5
D gene: NA
CDR3 DNA: TGTGCTAGTGGTCCCCCGTTTTCTGGGGCGGCCTACGAGCAGTACTTC
CDR3 protein: CASGPPFSGAAYEQYF

clone size: NA
J gene: TRBJ2-3
V gene: TRBV5-4
D gene: TRBD2
CDR3 DNA: TGTGCCAGCAGCCCCCTTAAGGCGGGAGCTAGCACAGATACGCAGTATTTT
CDR3 protein: CASSPLKAGASTDTQYF

clone size: NA
J gene: TRBJ1-1
V gene: TRBV19
D gene: NA
CDR3 DNA: TGTGCCAGTAGTATACAGGTTTTCGGCACTGAAGCTTTCTTT
CDR3 protein: CASSIQVFGTEAFF

clone size: NA
J gene: TRBJ2-3
V gene: TRBV27
D gene: NA
CDR3 DNA: TGTGCCAGCAGTTTATTGGACGGAGATACGCAGTATTTT
CDR3 protein: CASSLLDGDTQYF

clone size: once
J gene: TRBJ2-2
V gene: TRBV29-1
D gene: NA
CDR3 DNA: TGCAGCGCAAATACAGGAAACACCGGGGAGCTGTTTTTT
CDR3 protein: CSANTGNTGELFF

clone size: NA
J gene: TRBJ2-7
V gene: TRBV6-5
D gene: NA
CDR3 DNA: TGTGCCAGCAGAGGGGACCTCAGCTACTACGAGCAGTACTTC
CDR3 protein: CASRGDLSYYEQYF

clone size: NA
J gene: TRBJ1-2
V gene: TRBV6-5
D gene: TRBD1
CDR3 DNA: TGTGCCAGCAGTTACTCGACGGGACAGGGATATGGCTACACCTTC
CDR3 protein: CASSYSTGQGYGYTF

clone size: NA
J gene: TRBJ1-1
V gene: TRBV19
D gene: NA
CDR3 DNA: TGTGCCAGTAGTCCGGGGCTTTGGAACACTGAAGCTTTCTTT
CDR3 protein: CASSPGLWNTEAFF

clone size: NA
J gene: TRBJ2-7
V gene: TRBV23-1
D gene: NA
CDR3 DNA: TGCGCCAGCAGTCACGCGACAGACCCGTCCTACGAGCAGTACTTC
CDR3 protein: CASSHATDPSYEQYF

clone size: NA
J gene: TRBJ1-3
V gene: TRBV6-6
D gene: NA
CDR3 DNA: TGTGCCAGCACCCAAGGACGGTCGGGAAACACCATATATTTT
CDR3 protein: CASTQGRSGNTIYF

clone size: NA
J gene: TRBJ1-5
V gene: TRBV4-1
D gene: TRBD1
CDR3 DNA: TGCGCCAGCAGCCAAGAGGACGGACAGGGGTTATATTATAGCAATCAGCCCCAGCATTTT
CDR3 protein: CASSQEDGQGLYYSNQPQHF

clone size: NA
J gene: TRBJ2-1
V gene: TRBV7-8
D gene: NA
CDR3 DNA: TGTGCCAGCAGCTTAGTACCCAGCGGAACATACAATGAGCAGTTCTTC
CDR3 protein: CASSLVPSGTYNEQFF

clone size: NA
J gene: TRBJ2-7
V gene: TRBV11-1
D gene: NA
CDR3 DNA: TGTGCCAGCAGCCTGGAAGGGAGATCCGAGCAGTACTTC
CDR3 protein: CASSLEGRSEQYF

clone size: NA
J gene: TRBJ1-2
V gene: TRBV6-1
D gene: NA
CDR3 DNA: TGTGCCAGCAGTGAAAGGGATAACTATGGCTACACCTTC
CDR3 protein: CASSERDNYGYTF

clone size: few
J gene: TRBJ2-3
V gene: TRBV27
D gene: NA
CDR3 DNA: TGTGCCAGCAGTTCAATCTCTGGGGATACGCAGTATTTT
CDR3 protein: CASSSISGDTQYF

clone size: NA
J gene: TRBJ2-3
V gene: TRBV9
D gene: NA
CDR3 DNA: TGTGCCAGCAGCGTAGAGCTTGGACTGAACGCAGATACGCAGTATTTT
CDR3 protein: CASSVELGLNADTQYF

clone size: NA
J gene: TRBJ2-1
V gene: TRBV5-6
D gene: TRBD2
CDR3 DNA: TGTGCCAGCAGCTTGGAACTAGCGGGTACCTACAATGAGCAGTTCTTC
CDR3 protein: CASSLELAGTYNEQFF

clone size: few
J gene: TRBJ2-5
V gene: TRBV5-5
D gene: TRBD1
CDR3 DNA: TGTGCCAGCAGCTCCCCCTCGACAGGGGGCAGGGAGACCCAGTACTTC
CDR3 protein: CASSSPSTGGRETQYF

clone size: few
J gene: TRBJ1-1
V gene: TRBV7-9
D gene: NA
CDR3 DNA: TGTGCCAGCAGCTTAGTACTAGGGGGTCGTACTGAAGCTTTCTTT
CDR3 protein: CASSLVLGGRTEAFF

clone size: NA
J gene: TRBJ2-7
V gene: TRBV7-6
D gene: TRBD1
CDR3 DNA: TGTGCCAGCAGCTCCCCGGACAGGGAAACGGCCGAGCAGTACTTC
CDR3 protein: CASSSPDRETAEQYF

clone size: NA
J gene: TRBJ2-3
V gene: TRBV5-4
D gene: NA
CDR3 DNA: TGTGCCAGCAGCTTGGGACTACCCCGCACAGATACGCAGTATTTT
CDR3 protein: CASSLGLPRTDTQYF

clone size: NA
J gene: TRBJ2-7
V gene: TRBV27
D gene: NA
CDR3 DNA: TGTGCCAGCAGTTTACACAGGAGCTACGAGCAGTACTTC
CDR3 protein: CASSLHRSYEQYF

clone size: NA
J gene: TRBJ2-7
V gene: TRBV6-1
D gene: NA
CDR3 DNA: TGTGCCAGCAGTGAGCGGTATGGCAGGTCCTACGAGCAGTACTTC
CDR3 protein: CASSERYGRSYEQYF

clone size: few
J gene: TRBJ2-1
V gene: TRBV18
D gene: NA
CDR3 DNA: TGTGCCAGCTCATCCGCCGGGTACTCCTACAATGAGCAGTTCTTC
CDR3 protein: CASSSAGYSYNEQFF

clone size: NA
J gene: TRBJ2-7
V gene: TRBV7-8
D gene: NA
CDR3 DNA: TGTGCCAGCAGCTTGGGGATTATTATCTACGAGCAGTACTTC
CDR3 protein: CASSLGIIIYEQYF